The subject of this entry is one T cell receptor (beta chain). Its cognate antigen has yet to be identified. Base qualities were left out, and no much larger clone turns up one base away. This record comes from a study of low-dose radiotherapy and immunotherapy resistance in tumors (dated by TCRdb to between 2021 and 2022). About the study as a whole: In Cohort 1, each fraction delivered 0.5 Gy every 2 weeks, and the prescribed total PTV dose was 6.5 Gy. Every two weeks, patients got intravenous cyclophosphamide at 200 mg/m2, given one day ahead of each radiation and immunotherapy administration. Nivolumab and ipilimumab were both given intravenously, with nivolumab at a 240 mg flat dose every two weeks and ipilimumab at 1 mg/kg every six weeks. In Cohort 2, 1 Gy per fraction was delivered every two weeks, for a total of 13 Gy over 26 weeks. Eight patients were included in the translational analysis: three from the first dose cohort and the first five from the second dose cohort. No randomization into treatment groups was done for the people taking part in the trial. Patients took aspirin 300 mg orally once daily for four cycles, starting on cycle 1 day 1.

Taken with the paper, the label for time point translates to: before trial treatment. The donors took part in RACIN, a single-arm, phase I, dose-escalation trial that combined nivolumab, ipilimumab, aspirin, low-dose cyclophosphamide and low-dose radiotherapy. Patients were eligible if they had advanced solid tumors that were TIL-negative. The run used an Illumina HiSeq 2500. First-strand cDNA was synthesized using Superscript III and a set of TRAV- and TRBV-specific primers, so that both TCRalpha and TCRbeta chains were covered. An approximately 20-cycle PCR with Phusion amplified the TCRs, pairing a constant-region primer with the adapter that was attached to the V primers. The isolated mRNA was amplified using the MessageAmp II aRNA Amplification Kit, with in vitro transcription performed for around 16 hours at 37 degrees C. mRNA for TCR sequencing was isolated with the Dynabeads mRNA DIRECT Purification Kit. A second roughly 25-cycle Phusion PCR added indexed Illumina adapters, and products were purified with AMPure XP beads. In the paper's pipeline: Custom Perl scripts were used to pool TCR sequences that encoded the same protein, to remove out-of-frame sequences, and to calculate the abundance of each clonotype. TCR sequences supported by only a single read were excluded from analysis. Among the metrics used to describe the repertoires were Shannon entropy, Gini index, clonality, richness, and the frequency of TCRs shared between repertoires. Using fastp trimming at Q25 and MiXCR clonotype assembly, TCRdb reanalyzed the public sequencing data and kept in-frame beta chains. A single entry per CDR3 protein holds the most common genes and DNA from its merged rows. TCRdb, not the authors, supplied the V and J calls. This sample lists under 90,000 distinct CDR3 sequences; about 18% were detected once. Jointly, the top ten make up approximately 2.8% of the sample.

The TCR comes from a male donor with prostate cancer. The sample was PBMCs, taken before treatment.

The nucleotides are TGTGCCAGCAGCCCTTCCGGGGACGGGGGAAACATTCAGTACTTC. This gives the protein CASSPSGDGGNIQYF. The rearranged segments are TRBV4-2 and TRBJ2-4; TRBD2 could be the D gene, as 6 bases match. Reading the germline V gene gives CDR1 LGHNA and CDR2 YNFKEQ. Trimming costs V 4 bases and J 6 bases, and their ends lie 16 bases apart. The CDR3 holds 15 amino acids from the cysteine to the phenylalanine. Just CDR3 DNA is preserved here, 45 bases in frame from base 1.